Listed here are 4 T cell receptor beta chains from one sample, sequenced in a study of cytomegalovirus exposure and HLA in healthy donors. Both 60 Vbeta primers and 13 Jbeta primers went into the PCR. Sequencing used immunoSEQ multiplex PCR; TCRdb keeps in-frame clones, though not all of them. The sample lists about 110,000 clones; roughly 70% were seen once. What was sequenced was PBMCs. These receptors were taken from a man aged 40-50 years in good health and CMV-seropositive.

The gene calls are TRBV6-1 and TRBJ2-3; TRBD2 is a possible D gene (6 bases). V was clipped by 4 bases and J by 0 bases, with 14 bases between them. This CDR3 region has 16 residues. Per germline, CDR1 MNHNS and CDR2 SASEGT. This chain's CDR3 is CASSGRAGPSTDTQYF. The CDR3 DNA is TGTGCCAGCAGTGGGCGAGCGGGCCCTAGCACAGATACGCAGTATTTT.

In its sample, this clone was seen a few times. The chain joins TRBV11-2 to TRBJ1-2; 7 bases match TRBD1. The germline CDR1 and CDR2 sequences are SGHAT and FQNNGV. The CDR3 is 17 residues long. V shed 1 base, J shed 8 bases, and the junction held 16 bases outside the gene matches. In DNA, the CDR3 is TGTGCCAGCAGCTTAGGTACCACAGGGGCCTCCGAAGAAGGCTACACCTTC. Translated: CASSLGTTGASEEGYTF.

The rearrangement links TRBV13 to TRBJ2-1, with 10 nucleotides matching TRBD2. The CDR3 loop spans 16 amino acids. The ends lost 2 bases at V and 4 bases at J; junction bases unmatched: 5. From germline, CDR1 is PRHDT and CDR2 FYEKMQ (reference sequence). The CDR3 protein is CASSLLLAGSYNEQFF. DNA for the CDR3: TGTGCCAGCAGCTTACTACTAGCGGGAAGTTACAATGAGCAGTTCTTC.

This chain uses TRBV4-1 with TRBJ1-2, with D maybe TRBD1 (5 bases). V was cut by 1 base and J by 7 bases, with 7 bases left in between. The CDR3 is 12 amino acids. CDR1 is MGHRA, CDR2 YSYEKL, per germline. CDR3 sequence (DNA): TGCGCCAGCAGCCAAGGGACATTTGGCTACACCTTC. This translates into CASSQGTFGYTF.